This TCR beta chain comes out of a study of T cells after posttransplantation cyclophosphamide. Germline loops: CDR1 MDHEN, CDR2 SYDVKM. The CDR3 is made up of 12 amino acids. Treatment was busulfan-fludarabine conditioning, a marrow graft, and cyclophosphamide on days +3 and +4. Profiled with immunoSEQ multiplex PCR; TCRdb holds only in-frame clones, not every one. The data hold about 7,900 clones, with more than 70% observed a single time. The chain joins TRBV28 to TRBJ2-5; 8 bases align to TRBD1. Near its end, the DNA agrees better with TRBJ2-7, so the J call may be wrong. Sequencing was performed on PBMCs, taken after allogeneic stem cell transplant with posttransplant cyclophosphamide. This clonotype was sampled from a female patient aged 40-49 years who received an allogeneic stem cell transplant from an unrelated donor, was CMV-positive, and had no GVHD. Some of the T cells might come from the graft donor. CDR3 coding DNA: TGTGCCAGCAGACGACAGGGGTACGAGCAGTACTTC. Protein product: CASRRQGYEQYF.